This T cell receptor beta chain is drawn from a study of blood T cells in healthy people across ages. Primed by a sample-barcoded 5' primer and a J-beta primer mix, a second PCR proceeded for about 7 to 11 cycles. TCRdb reprocessed the 5' RACE reads with MiXCR, giving one entry per CDR3 protein. The table shows fewer than 900,000 distinct CDR3 sequences, with about 42% occurring only once. The receptor comes from a woman aged 55-69 years in good health. Sequencing input: blood.

In DNA form, the CDR3 reads TGCGCCAGCAGCCATGCAAGCGGGAGGGCCGAGGAGACCCAGTACTTC. Its protein is CASSHASGRAEETQYF. V usage is TRBV4-1 and J usage is TRBJ2-7; 10 bases map to TRBD2. Gene TRBJ2-5 matches the end of the DNA better, so the J call may be wrong. This CDR3 has 16 amino acids. Per the germline V gene, CDR1 is MGHRA and CDR2 is YSYEKL.